The source of this T cell receptor beta chain is a study of T cell repertoires in cytomegalovirus infection. V gave up 3 bases and J gave up 7 bases, with 10 bases separating them. This CDR3 region has 14 residues. The germline V gene has CDR1 SGHTA and CDR2 FQGNSA. Each CDR3 protein gets one entry after TCRdb re-called the reads with MiXCR. This sample yields 250,000 to 300,000 distinct CDR3 sequences, of which about a quarter are seen a single time; over 11% belongs to the top ten. The chain carries TRBV7-2 and TRBJ1-6; D not certain. The clonotype originates from a human donor in good health (CMV status not recorded). Some clones in this sample may be carry-over from other donors' samples. The sample comprised PBMCs. The CDR3 loop reads CASSFGSENSPLHF. The CDR3 bases are TGTGCCAGCAGCTTTGGCAGTGAGAATTCACCCCTCCACTTT.